The clone carrying this T cell receptor (beta chain) ranks as medium-sized. What it recognizes is unknown. Treatment of the sample: roughly nine-day PBMC culture with coronavirus spike peptide pools or control peptides (ViraFEST assay). ViraFEST grew antigen-specific T cells using peptide pools, then sequenced TCRs. The sample belongs to a study of vaccination and CD4 T cells after COVID-19. Study context: It was a median roughly 100 days after diagnosis, with a range of 35 to 161, that post-COVID samples were drawn. Ranging from 14 to 241, the interval between dose two and post-vaccine sampling had a median of roughly 10 weeks.

With the Oncomine TCR Beta short-read assay, DNA from cultured CD4+ T cells was sequenced. Genomic DNA extraction was carried out from cultured CD4+ T cells. TCRdb used MiXCR to reprocess the PCR reads, holding one entry per CDR3 protein. The sample contains 10,000 or so distinct CDR3 sequences, 28% of which appear only once. V lost 1 base, J lost 6 bases, and 3 bases stayed unmatched. Germline CDR1 reads LGHDT; CDR2 reads YNNKEL (reference sequence). CDR3 length equals 15 residues. Sequencing was performed on CD4+ T cells from blood, cultured in vitro, taken after SARS-CoV-2 vaccination. The origin of this receptor is a human donor who had recovered from COVID-19. The chain has TRBV3-1 and TRBJ2-7; 13 bases are a match to TRBD2. CDR3 sequence (DNA): TGTGCCAGCAGCCAAGGGAGACTAGCGGGGGGCGAGCAGTACTTC. Protein sequence: CASSQGRLAGGEQYF.